These 9 T cell receptor beta chains share one sample of origin, sequenced in a study of T cell changes during pregnancy in multiple sclerosis. Produced via immunoSEQ multiplex PCR; TCRdb's table is partial and in-frame only. The sample has approximately 110,000 clones; roughly nine tenths are singletons. Here the sequenced sample was peripheral blood, taken after pregnancy. These receptors originate from a female donor with multiple sclerosis, enrolled in a pregnancy study.

The count of this clone is one. The V and J genes are TRBV27 and TRBJ2-7, with TRBD1 matching over 8 bases. Germline V gene lookup returns CDR1 MNHEY and CDR2 SMNVEV (reference sequence). The CDR3 sequence is 17 residues long. The ends lost 2 bases at V and 0 bases at J; junction bases unmatched: 9. The CDR3 DNA follows: TGTGCCAGCAGTTTAGGACAGGGTACCAGTTTCTCCTACGAGCAGTACTTC. Translation: CASSLGQGTSFSYEQYF.

The rearrangement uses TRBV27 and TRBJ1-5; D possibly corresponds to TRBD1 (5 bases). V lost 3 bases and J 7 bases, leaving 10 bases between the germline ends. Germline V CDR1 and CDR2: MNHEY, SMNVEV (reference sequence). This CDR3 is 13 amino acids long. The chain's CDR3 is CASSLWGGQPQHF. CDR3 coding DNA: TGTGCCAGCAGTTTGTGGGGGGGACAGCCCCAGCATTTT.

The chain combines TRBV5-1 with TRBJ2-7; D is perhaps TRBD2 (6 bases). The CDR3 has 16 residues. V was clipped by 2 bases and J by 2 bases, with 17 bases between them. CDR1 SGHRS and CDR2 YFSETQ come from the germline V gene. The CDR3 region has the DNA TGCGCCAGCAGCTTATCAAAAACCGGGAGTACCTACGAGCAGTACTTC. Translation gives CASSLSKTGSTYEQYF.

The CDR3 nucleotides read TGCAGCGTTATCACGGGGGTCGGCTACACCTTC. Protein product: CSVITGVGYTF. The genes are TRBV29-1 and TRBJ1-2; D possibly corresponds to TRBD1 (5 bases). From germline, CDR1 is SQVTM and CDR2 ANQGSEA. The CDR3 contains 11 residues. Trimming left V 5 bases short and J 8 bases short, with 12 bases between.

This rearrangement joins TRBV7-2 to TRBJ1-3, with 9 bases lining up with TRBD1. Germline V CDR1 and CDR2: SGHTA, FQGNSA. V trimming: 10 bases; J trimming: 1 base; junction bases outside the gene matches: 17. The CDR3 totals 18 residues. The CDR3 is CAIKVFSGTGLSGNTIYF. CDR3 nucleotides: TGTGCCATTAAGGTTTTTTCCGGGACAGGGTTATCTGGAAACACCATATATTTT.

This chain connects TRBV27 to TRBJ2-3, with D possibly TRBD1 on 5 matching bases. Germline V gene data show CDR1 as MNHEY and CDR2 as SMNVEV (reference sequence). Trimming cost V 3 bases and J 1 base, with 11 bases left between them. This CDR3 has 15 residues. CDR3 in DNA: TGTGCCAGCAGTTTGAATGAAGGGGGCACAGATACGCAGTATTTT. It encodes CASSLNEGGTDTQYF.

The J gene is TRBJ2-2, the V gene TRBV5-8; 14 bases are shared with TRBD2. CDR1 is SGHTS and CDR2 is YDEGEE in the germline V gene. J lost 6 bases, V lost 3 bases, and 4 bases had no gene match. The CDR3 contains 16 residues. DNA of the CDR3: TGTGCCAGCAGCTCCGGGACTAGCGGGGGACCCGGGGAGCTGTTTTTT. It codes for CASSSGTSGGPGELFF.

V is TRBV2 and J is TRBJ1-1; 7 bases are shared with TRBD1. Trimming took 6 bases from V and 3 from J; bases not matched to a gene: 7. CDR1 is SNHLY and CDR2 is FYNNEI in the germline V gene. The CDR3 has 14 residues. The CDR3 sequence is CASSRGGEYTEAFF. For the CDR3, the DNA is TGTGCCAGCAGCCGAGGGGGCGAGTACACTGAAGCTTTCTTT.

In nucleotides, the CDR3 is TGTGCCAGCAGCTTAGATCGTTGGGGGGTCCACACCTTC. This sequence encodes CASSLDRWGVHTF. The V call is TRBV11-2, the J call TRBJ1-2; a possible D gene is TRBD1 (5 bases). CDR1 is SGHAT, CDR2 FQNNGV, per germline. Trimming took off 0 bases at V and 12 bases at J, with 14 bases between the two ends. This CDR3 comprises 13 residues.